These 10 T cell receptor beta chains were all obtained from the same sample, sequenced in a study of blood T cell repertoires in COVID-19 (dated by TCRdb to 2018 to 2020). Library method: the immunoSEQ multiplex PCR assay. Sourced from immuneACCESS, this table was stored by TCRdb with only in-frame sequences that have V and J called. A share of the clones is absent; for the studies checked, an unresolved V gene accounts for under half, and the remainder has no known explanation. In all, the sample holds over 90,000 clones, and 88% of those were seen once. About 3% of the sample goes to the ten largest clones. The sample comprised peripheral blood. Receptors were obtained from a human donor in a cohort sampled during active COVID-19.

The gene calls are TRBV3-1 (or the pseudogene TRBV3-2) and TRBJ1-1, with a tentative D call TRBD1 (5 bases). Trimming cost V 1 base and J 1 base, with 10 bases left between them. The CDR3 totals 15 residues. CDR1 is LGHDT, CDR2 YNNKEL, per germline (reference sequence). The CDR3 sequence is CASSQADRQNTEAFF. The CDR3 DNA sequence: TGTGCCAGCAGCCAAGCCGACAGACAGAACACTGAAGCTTTCTTT.

In its sample, this clone was seen once. The genes are TRBV6-5 and TRBJ1-3; 8 positions match TRBD1. This CDR3 contains 15 residues. Trimming took 6 bases from V and 0 from J; bases not matched to a gene: 4. Per the germline V gene, CDR1 is MNHEY and CDR2 is SVGAGI. The CDR3 DNA follows: TGTGCCAGCAGGGGACAGGCAAGCTCTGGAAACACCATATATTTT. Its protein product is CASRGQASSGNTIYF.

The rearrangement links TRBV7-2 to TRBJ1-2; D gene unclear. The CDR3 is 13 residues long. Germline V gives CDR1 SGHTA, CDR2 FQGNSA. Trimming removed 0 bases from V and 2 bases from J, with 4 bases in between. CDR3 coding DNA: TGTGCCAGCAGCTTAGCTCAGAACTATGGCTACACCTTC. Amino acids: CASSLAQNYGYTF.

V and J are TRBV3-1 (or the pseudogene TRBV3-2) and TRBJ2-2; 7 nucleotides agree with TRBD2. CDR1 LGHDT and CDR2 YNNKEL come from the germline V gene (reference sequence). Germline trimming cut 0 bases from V and 3 bases from J; bases unmatched to any gene: 4. The CDR3 consists of 16 residues. CDR3 nucleotide sequence: TGTGCCAGCAGCCAAGATTGGACTAGGGACACCGGGGAGCTGTTTTTT. This translates into CASSQDWTRDTGELFF.

The CDR3 is CASSQEIVMVTEAFF. Written as DNA, the CDR3 is TGCGCCAGCAGCCAAGAAATAGTCATGGTCACTGAAGCTTTCTTT. J is TRBJ1-1 and V is TRBV4-3; D is undetermined. The ends were cut back, 0 bases at V and 4 bases at J, with 12 bases in the middle. This CDR3 is 15 amino acids long. Germline values: CDR1 LGHNA, CDR2 YSLEER.

In its sample, this clone was seen once. The V call is TRBV4-3, the J call TRBJ2-7; the match to TRBD2 covers 11 bases. CDR1 LGHNA and CDR2 YSLEER come from the germline V gene. V was pared by 0 bases and J by 0 bases, with 16 bases of the junction left unmatched. CDR3 length: 21 residues. CDR3 sequence (DNA): TGCGCCAGCAGCCAAGAATATTGGGGTGAACTAGCGGGAGTCTTCTCCTACGAGCAGTACTTC. It translates to CASSQEYWGELAGVFSYEQYF.

The J gene is TRBJ1-1, the V gene TRBV18; possible D gene TRBD1, 5 bases. The CDR3 sequence is 13 residues long. The V and J ends lost 4 bases and 2 bases respectively, with 8 bases between them. Germline values: CDR1 KGHSH, CDR2 LQKENI. The CDR3 bases are TGTGCCAGCTCACGACAGACCAACACTGAAGCTTTCTTT. Its protein is CASSRQTNTEAFF.

V is TRBV19 and J is TRBJ1-5; 8 positions agree with TRBD1. This CDR3 has 16 residues. V trimming: 6 bases; J trimming: 2 bases; junction bases outside the gene matches: 9. Germline values: CDR1 LNHDA, CDR2 SQIVND (reference sequence). CDR3: CASRGQGATGNQPQHF. CDR3 coding DNA: TGTGCCAGTAGGGGTCAGGGGGCTACGGGCAATCAGCCCCAGCATTTT.

The V call is TRBV15, the J call TRBJ2-1; 7 bases line up with TRBD2. From germline, CDR1 is LNHNV and CDR2 YYDKDF (reference sequence). The CDR3 is made up of 18 amino acids. V trimming: 4 bases; J trimming: 5 bases; junction bases outside the gene matches: 17. The CDR3 reads CATSTSPPSLATDNEQFF. The CDR3 region has the DNA TGTGCCACCAGCACCTCCCCCCCCTCACTAGCGACCGACAATGAGCAGTTCTTC.

This chain links TRBV6-6 with TRBJ1-3, with 7 bases fitting TRBD1. V shed 6 bases, J shed 4 bases, and the junction held 15 bases outside the gene matches. From germline, CDR1 is MNHNY and CDR2 SVGAGI (reference sequence). The CDR3 is 17 residues long. CDR3 region: CASSRSDRRVGGNTIYF. DNA for the CDR3: TGTGCCAGCAGCCGATCGGACAGGCGGGTGGGAGGAAACACCATATATTTT.